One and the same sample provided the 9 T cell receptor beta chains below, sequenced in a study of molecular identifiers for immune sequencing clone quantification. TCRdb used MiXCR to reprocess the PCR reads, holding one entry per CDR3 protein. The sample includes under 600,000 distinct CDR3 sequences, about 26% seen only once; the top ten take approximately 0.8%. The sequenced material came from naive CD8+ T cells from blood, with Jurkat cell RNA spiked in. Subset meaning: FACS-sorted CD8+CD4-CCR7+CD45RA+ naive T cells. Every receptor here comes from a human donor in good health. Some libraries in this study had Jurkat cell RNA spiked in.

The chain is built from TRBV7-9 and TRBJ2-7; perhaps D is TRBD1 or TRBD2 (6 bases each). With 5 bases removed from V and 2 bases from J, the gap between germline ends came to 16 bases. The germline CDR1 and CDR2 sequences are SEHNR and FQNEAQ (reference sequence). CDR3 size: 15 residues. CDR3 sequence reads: CASSPRGDMTYEQYF. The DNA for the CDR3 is TGTGCCAGCAGCCCGAGGGGGGATATGACCTACGAGCAGTACTTC. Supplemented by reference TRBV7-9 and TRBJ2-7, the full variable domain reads DTGVSQNPRHKITKRGQNVTFRCDPISEHNRLYWYRQTLGQGPEFLTYFQNEAQLEKSRLLSDRFSAERPKGSFSTLEIQRTEQGDSAMYLCASSPRGDMTYEQYFGPGTRLTVT.

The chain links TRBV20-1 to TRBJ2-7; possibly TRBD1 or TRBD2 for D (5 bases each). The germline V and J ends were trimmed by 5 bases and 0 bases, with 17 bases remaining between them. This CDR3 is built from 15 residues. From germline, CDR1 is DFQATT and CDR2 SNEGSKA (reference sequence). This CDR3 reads CSASDGTRSSYEQYF. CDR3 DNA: TGCAGTGCTTCCGACGGGACGAGGAGCTCCTACGAGCAGTACTTC.

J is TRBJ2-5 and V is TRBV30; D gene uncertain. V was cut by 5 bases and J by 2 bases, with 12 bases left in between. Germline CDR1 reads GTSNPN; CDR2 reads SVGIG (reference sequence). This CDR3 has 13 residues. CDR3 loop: CAWALGNQETQYF. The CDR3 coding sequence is TGTGCCTGGGCCCTGGGTAATCAAGAGACCCAGTACTTC.

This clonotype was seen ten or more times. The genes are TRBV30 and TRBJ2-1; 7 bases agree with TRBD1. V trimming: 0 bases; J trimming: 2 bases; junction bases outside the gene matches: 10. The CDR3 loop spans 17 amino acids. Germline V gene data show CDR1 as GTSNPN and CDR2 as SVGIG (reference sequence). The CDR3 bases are TGTGCCTGGAGTGTACTTGTCAGGGGGACCCCCTACAATGAGCAGTTCTTC. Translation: CAWSVLVRGTPYNEQFF.

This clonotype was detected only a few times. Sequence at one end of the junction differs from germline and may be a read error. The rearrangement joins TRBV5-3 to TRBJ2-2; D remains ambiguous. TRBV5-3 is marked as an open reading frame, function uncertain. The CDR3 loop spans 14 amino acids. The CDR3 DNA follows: TGTGCCAGCAGCTTCGGACCGGCTACGGGGGAGCTGTTTTTT. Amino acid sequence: CASSFGPATGELFF.

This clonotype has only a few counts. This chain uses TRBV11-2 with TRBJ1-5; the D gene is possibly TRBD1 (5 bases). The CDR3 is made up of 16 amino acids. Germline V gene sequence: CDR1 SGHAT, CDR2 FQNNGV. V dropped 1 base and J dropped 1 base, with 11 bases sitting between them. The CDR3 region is CASSLAKGLSNQPQHF. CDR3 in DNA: TGTGCCAGCAGCTTAGCCAAGGGACTGAGCAATCAGCCCCAGCATTTT.

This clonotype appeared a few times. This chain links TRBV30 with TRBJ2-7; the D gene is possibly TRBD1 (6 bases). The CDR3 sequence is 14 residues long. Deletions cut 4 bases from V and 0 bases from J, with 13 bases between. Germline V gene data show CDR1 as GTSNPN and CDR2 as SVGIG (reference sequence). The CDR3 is CAWTDRYNSYEQYF. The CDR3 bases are TGTGCCTGGACCGACAGGTACAACTCCTACGAGCAGTACTTC.

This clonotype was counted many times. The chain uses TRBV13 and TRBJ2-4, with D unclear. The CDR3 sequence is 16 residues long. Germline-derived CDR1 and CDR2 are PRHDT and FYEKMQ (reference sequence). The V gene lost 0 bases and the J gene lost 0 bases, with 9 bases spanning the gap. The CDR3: CASSLGRHLAKNIQYF. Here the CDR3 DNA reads TGTGCCAGCAGCTTAGGCAGGCATCTAGCCAAAAACATTCAGTACTTC.

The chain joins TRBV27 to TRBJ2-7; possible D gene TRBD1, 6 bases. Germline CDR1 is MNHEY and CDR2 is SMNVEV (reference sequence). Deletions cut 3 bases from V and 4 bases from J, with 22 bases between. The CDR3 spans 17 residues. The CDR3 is CASSFSNSRDTSYEQYF. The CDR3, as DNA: TGTGCCAGCAGTTTTTCTAACTCCCGGGACACGTCTTACGAGCAGTACTTC.